Listed here is a single TCR beta chain. This clonotype has just one count. Its antigen is currently not known. The record has no base qualities; no much larger clone is one base away. A solitary read yields weak support. The source of the sample is a study of CD8 T cells in Susac syndrome (dated by TCRdb to about 2019). Concerning the study at large: Repertoire sequencing was used to test whether CD8+ T cell activation and differentiation in Susac syndrome was antigen driven. The study compared CD8+ T cell repertoire clonality among 12 healthy donors, approximately 14 Susac syndrome patients and 15 multiple sclerosis patients.

From the cysteine through the phenylalanine, the CDR3 covers 14 amino acids. Only CDR3 DNA remains: 42 bases, in frame from the first base. The junction carries 15 bases between V and J, which are trimmed by 5 bases and 7 bases respectively. CDR1 and CDR2 (MNHEY, SMNVEV) derive from the germline V gene (reference sequence). Peripheral blood CD8+ and CD4+ T cells from healthy donors, Susac syndrome patients and multiple sclerosis patients were profiled using high-throughput TCR beta sequencing. The multiple sclerosis controls were treatment-naive patients who had stable or active relapsing-remitting disease and met the revised McDonald criteria. Bulk CD8+ and CD4+ T cells were purified by magnetic negative isolation, whereas CD8+ TEMRA cells were enriched by FACS. Blood was collected in EDTA tubes and processed within 24 hours, with PBMCs isolated through density gradient centrifugation. PBMCs intended for TCR sequencing were cryopreserved in liquid nitrogen and were subsequently thawed in a 37 degrees C water bath. Purity of sorted or isolated CD4+, CD8+ and CD8+ TEMRA cells was at least 90%.

Overall study results and their limits: The number of individuals in the TCR sequencing and HLA analysis was acknowledged as relatively small.

RNA was extracted using the RNeasy kit, and roughly 0.5 to 1 microgram was reverse transcribed with random hexamers. TCR beta CDR3 regions were amplified with the immunoSEQ multiplex PCR assay covering 54 Vbeta and 13 Jbeta segments. PCR amplification bias was corrected using a synthetic template baseline for primer optimization and computational correction. Processing in the source paper ran as follows. Reads were assigned to V, D and J genes according to IMGT and analyzed in immunoSEQ Analyzer, with only productive sequences retained. To calculate clonality, Shannon entropy was normalized by log2 of the number of productive unique sequences and then subtracted from one. Public and private clones were assessed among the 100 most prevalent clones of each patient and control. Clones were defined as Susac-specific if absent from the healthy and MS cohorts, from 1052 published viral clones and from other ImmuneACCESS disease sequences. Using fastp at Q25 and MiXCR, TCRdb reprocessed the public reads and kept productive beta chains. Rows matching on CDR3 protein sequence are summarized as one entry with the most common DNA and genes. TCRdb's processing, not the authors' own work, is the source of the V and J calls. The sample data list about 430,000 distinct CDR3 sequences, and around 85% of these were observed just once. The ten largest account for about 0.12% of the sample.

Sample: CD8+ T cells from PBMCs. The receptor comes from a human donor with multiple sclerosis. Here the chain combines TRBV27 and TRBJ1-5, with TRBD1 as a weak D call on 6 bases. CDR3 region: CASSLQGDGQPQHF. The nucleotides are TGTGCCAGCAGTCTACAGGGAGATGGCCAGCCCCAGCATTTT.